The 7 T cell receptor beta chains reported below all come from one sample, sequenced in a study of T cell changes during pregnancy in multiple sclerosis. Repertoires were generated with immunoSEQ multiplex PCR, while TCRdb's copy carries only in-frame clones and drops some. The sample lists 50,000 to 60,000 clones, around 90% occurring once. Sequences were derived from CD4+ T cells from peripheral blood mononuclear cells, sampled in the second trimester of pregnancy. The receptors originated from a female donor with multiple sclerosis, enrolled in a pregnancy study.

This rearrangement joins TRBV9 to TRBJ2-3, with 10 positions matching TRBD1. V lost 3 bases and J lost 1; bases outside the gene matches: 8. Germline CDR1 reads SGDLS; CDR2 reads YYNGEE. This CDR3 is 17 amino acids long. Here the CDR3 reads CASSAGQGGGGTDTQYF. In DNA form, the CDR3 reads TGTGCCAGCAGCGCCGGACAGGGGGGGGGCGGCACAGATACGCAGTATTTT.

V and J are TRBV9 and TRBJ2-7; no clear D gene. Trimming shortened V by 5 bases and J by 3 bases, and 12 bases separated the two germline ends. There are 13 residues in the CDR3. Germline CDR1 SGDLS, CDR2 YYNGEE. The CDR3: CASSYRGYYEQYF. The CDR3 DNA is TGTGCCAGCAGTTATAGAGGCTACTACGAGCAGTACTTC.

This chain joins TRBV7-3 and TRBJ1-1; 8 nucleotides agree with TRBD1. Germline V lookup: CDR1 SGHTA, CDR2 FQGTGA. Trimming took 5 bases from V and 7 from J; bases not matched to a gene: 6. The CDR3 consists of 13 residues. CDR3 region: CASSRRGLGEAFF. CDR3 coding DNA: TGTGCCAGCAGCCGCAGGGGGCTTGGTGAAGCTTTCTTT.

The gene calls are TRBV29-1 and TRBJ2-1; D uncertain. From germline, CDR1 is SQVTM and CDR2 ANQGSEA. CDR3 size: 10 residues. Trimming stripped 3 bases from V and 16 bases from J, with 13 bases between. The CDR3 is CSVDVAPNFF. The DNA for the CDR3 is TGCAGCGTTGACGTGGCCCCGAATTTCTTC.

The rearrangement links TRBV11-2 to TRBJ2-3; 8 bases are shared with TRBD2. The CDR3 sequence is 15 residues long. Germline trimming cut 6 bases from V and 5 bases from J; bases unmatched to any gene: 10. Germline CDR1 SGHAT, CDR2 FQNNGV. Written as DNA, the CDR3 is TGTGCCAGCAGAAAACCGGGACTAGTAGTAGATACGCAGTATTTT. This translates into CASRKPGLVVDTQYF.

This chain connects TRBV9 to TRBJ2-1; tentatively, D is TRBD2 (5 bases). The germline V gene has CDR1 SGDLS and CDR2 YYNGEE. V lost 6 bases, J lost 0 bases, and 13 bases lay in between. The CDR3 sequence is 15 residues long. The CDR3 reads CASTPLSGSYNEQFF. The CDR3 coding sequence is TGTGCCAGCACCCCTCTAAGCGGCTCCTACAATGAGCAGTTCTTC. The whole variable domain, remainder taken from reference TRBV9 and TRBJ2-1, is DSGVTQTPKHLITATGQRVTLRCSPRSGDLSVYWYQQSLDQGLQFLIQYYNGEERAKGNILERFSAQQFPDLHSELNLSSLELGDSALYFCASTPLSGSYNEQFFGPGTRLTVL.

In its sample, this clone was seen once. The J gene is TRBJ1-1, the V gene TRBV19; the D gene is possibly TRBD1 (5 bases). Per germline, CDR1 LNHDA and CDR2 SQIVND (reference sequence). V gave up 3 bases and J gave up 0 bases, with 8 bases separating them. There are 14 residues in the CDR3. The CDR3 DNA is TGTGCCAGTAGTATTATAGGGGTGAACACTGAAGCTTTCTTT. It is translated as CASSIIGVNTEAFF.